This TCR beta chain was sequenced for a study of blood T cells in healthy people across ages. Study-level points and caveats: As naive T cell percentage varied, TCR beta diversity correlated strongly with it.

V was clipped by 0 bases and J by 4 bases; unmatched bases: 5. Germline CDR1 and CDR2: MGHRA and YSYEKL. The CDR3 is 16 residues long. Every participating donor contributed around 9.5 milliliters of peripheral blood through a draw. Extraction yielded at least 5 micrograms of total RNA per sample. On this clonotype: The target antigen is unknown.

Primed by a sample-barcoded 5' primer and a J-beta primer mix, a second PCR proceeded for 7 to 11 cycles. TCRdb used MiXCR to reprocess the 5' RACE reads, holding one entry per CDR3 protein. The data contain over a million distinct CDR3 sequences, 20% to 25% of them seen just once; the ten biggest clones take up 0.65% to 0.95%. In addition, the sample was reused for a study of T cells of mothers and their children. As reported in that work: Samples were obtained from a few healthy Caucasian mothers and their six children.

The specimen was blood. This chain joins TRBV4-1 and TRBJ1-4; 7 bases fit TRBD1. This receptor was obtained from a girl aged 2-10 years in good health. CDR3 amino acids: CASSQEGSGGNEKLFF. In DNA, the CDR3 is TGCGCCAGCAGCCAAGAGGGTTCAGGGGGTAATGAAAAACTGTTTTTT.